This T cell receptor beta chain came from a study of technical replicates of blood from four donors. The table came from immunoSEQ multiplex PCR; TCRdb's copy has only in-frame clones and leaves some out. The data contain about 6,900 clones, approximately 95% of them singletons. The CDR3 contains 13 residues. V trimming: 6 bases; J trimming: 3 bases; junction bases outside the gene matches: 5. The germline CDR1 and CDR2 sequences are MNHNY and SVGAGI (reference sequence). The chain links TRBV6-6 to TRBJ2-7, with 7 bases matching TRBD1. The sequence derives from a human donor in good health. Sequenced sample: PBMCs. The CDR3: CASSQGQNYEQYF. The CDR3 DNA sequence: TGTGCCAGCAGCCAGGGACAGAACTACGAGCAGTACTTC.